The 30 T cell receptor beta chains given below trace back to one sample, sequenced in a study of T cells in women clearing cervical HPV infection. Profiled with immunoSEQ multiplex PCR; TCRdb holds only in-frame clones, not every one. The sample totals more than 25,000 clones. The sequencing input was blood buffy coat. The receptors here all came from a woman aged 18 to 75 with a cervical HPV16 infection that either progressed to CIN3+ or cleared (not recorded which).

A word on this clone: The DNA ends 3 residues before the CDR3 does, and the rest of the CDR3 is filled in from the germline J gene. The chain carries TRBV5-1 and TRBJ2-7, with 10 nucleotides matching TRBD1. The CDR3 is made up of 14 amino acids. V shed 4 bases and J 2 bases; nucleotides not matched to a gene: 3. Looked up from germline, CDR1 is SGHRS and CDR2 is YFSETQ. CDR3 in amino acids: CASSRGQGTYEQYF. CDR3 bases read: TGCGCCAGCAGCAGGGGACAGGGGACCTACGAG. Full variable domain (outside the CDR3, taken from reference TRBV5-1 and TRBJ2-7): KAGVTQTPRYLIKTRGQQVTLSCSPISGHRSVSWYQQTPGQGLQFLFEYFSETQRNKGNFPGRFSGRQFSNSRSEMNVSTLELGDSALYLCASSRGQGTYEQYFGPGTRLTVT.

With respect to this clone: The read ends 3 residues shy of where the CDR3 ends; the end is completed using the germline J gene. The rearrangement uses TRBV5-4 and TRBJ1-6; the match to TRBD1 covers 8 bases. J was trimmed by 9 bases and V by 4 bases; bases with no gene match: 6. The CDR3 length is 14 residues. CDR1 is SGHNT and CDR2 is YYREEE in the germline V gene (reference sequence). CDR3 sequence reads: CASSMGQEGSPLHF. The CDR3 DNA, read in part, is TGTGCCAGCAGCATGGGACAGGAAGGTTCACCC. Filled out from reference TRBV5-4 and TRBJ1-6, the complete variable domain reads ETGVTQSPTHLIKTRGQQVTLRCSSQSGHNTVSWYQQALGQGPQFIFQYYREEENGRGNFPPRFSGLQFPNYSSELNVNALELDDSALYLCASSMGQEGSPLHFGNGTRLTVT.

A note on this clone: The read is 3 residues too short to cover the CDR3 end, so that end is filled in from the germline J gene. The chain has TRBV20-1 and TRBJ2-2, with D possibly being TRBD2 (5 bases). Germline V CDR1 and CDR2: DFQATT, SNEGSKA (reference sequence). The CDR3 runs 13 residues. The part of the CDR3 DNA that was read is TGCAGTGCTAGTTATAACCGGGGTGAAAAG. This codes for CSASYNRGEK. The CDR3 in its entirety is CSASYNRGEKLFF.

Remarks on this clone: The read ends 3 residues before the CDR3 terminus; that terminus is restored from the germline J gene. This chain links TRBV10-3 with TRBJ1-4, with TRBD1 identical over 10 bases. CDR1 and CDR2 (germline): ENHRY, SYGVKD. Trimming at V came to 2 bases and at J to 5 bases, leaving 2 bases not matched to a gene. The CDR3 extends over 15 amino acids. The sequenced CDR3 bases are TGTGCCATCAGTGAGCCGGGACAGGGGAATGAAAAA. Translating gives CAISEPGQGNEK. The CDR3, in full, reads CAISEPGQGNEKLFF.

As to this clone: The CDR3 goes on 3 residues after the read ends, and that part is filled in from the germline J gene. J is TRBJ1-2 and V is TRBV15; D is possibly TRBD1 (5 bases). V lost 0 bases and J lost 7, with 15 bases in between. The germline V gene has CDR1 LNHNV and CDR2 YYDKDF (reference sequence). The CDR3 has 15 amino acids. The part of the CDR3 DNA that was read is TGTGCCACCAGCAGAGATCGTGTGCAGGGTGGTGGC. Its protein is CATSRDRVQGGG. The CDR3, in full, reads CATSRDRVQGGGYTF.

As concerns this clone: The read ends 3 residues shy of where the CDR3 ends; the end is completed using the germline J gene. The J gene is TRBJ1-5, the V gene TRBV28; D is undetermined. The V gene lost 6 bases and the J gene lost 2 bases, with 14 bases spanning the gap. The CDR3 contains 15 residues. Looked up from germline, CDR1 is MDHEN and CDR2 is SYDVKM. CDR3 DNA (partial): TGTGCCAGCAGCTTAGCCGGGGTGGGCAATCAGCCC. Translated: CASSLAGVGNQP. The entire CDR3 reads CASSLAGVGNQPQHF.

For this clone: The read terminates 3 residues before the CDR3 end, so the remaining end is supplied by the germline J gene. The V and J genes are TRBV20-1 and TRBJ1-1, with a possible D match to TRBD1 (5 bases). In germline, CDR1 is DFQATT, CDR2 SNEGSKA (reference sequence). This CDR3 spans 13 amino acids. CDR3 DNA (partial): TGCAGTGCTATTTCCGGGACTGGGGGTTTA. Its translation is CSAISGTGGL. The complete CDR3 protein is CSAISGTGGLAFF.

Concerning this clone itself: The CDR3 is cut off 3 residues early in the read; its end comes from the germline J gene. The J gene is TRBJ1-1, the V gene TRBV13; D is uncertain. Germline CDR1 reads PRHDT; CDR2 reads FYEKMQ (reference sequence). This CDR3 is built from 14 residues. The part of the CDR3 DNA that was read is TGTGCCAGCAGCCCCCAAGATGAGGGCTCCCAA. Translated: CASSPQDEGSQ. The whole CDR3 sequence reads CASSPQDEGSQAFF.

As for this clone: Read data end 3 residues before the CDR3 end; the end is taken from the germline J gene. The chain employs TRBV5-6 and TRBJ1-3; D gene ambiguous. The germline V gene has CDR1 SGHDT and CDR2 YYEEEE. V lost 0 bases, J lost 0 bases, and 7 bases lay in between. The CDR3 consists of 15 residues. The CDR3 sequence is CASSLVPVSGNTIYF. The sequenced CDR3 bases are TGTGCCAGCAGCTTGGTGCCGGTCTCTGGAAACACC.

Concerning this clone: The CDR3 is cut off 3 residues early in the read; its end comes from the germline J gene. The V gene is TRBV20-1, the J gene TRBJ2-3, with a possible D match to TRBD1 (5 bases). Trimming took 3 bases from V and 2 from J, leaving 12 bases between them. CDR3 size: 14 residues. Germline loops: CDR1 DFQATT, CDR2 SNEGSKA (reference sequence). The sequenced part of the CDR3 DNA is TGCAGTGCTAGGCTAACAGGAACCACAGATACG. Translating gives CSARLTGTTDT. In full, the CDR3 reads CSARLTGTTDTQYF.

The CDR3 bases that were read are TGCAGTGCGCAAGGGGGCGCCGGGGAG. Translation: CSAQGGAGE. The CDR3 as a whole reads CSAQGGAGELFF. J is TRBJ2-2 and V is TRBV20-1; TRBD1 agrees at 7 bases. The read ends 3 residues shy of where the CDR3 ends; the end is completed using the germline J gene. Germline V gene data show CDR1 as DFQATT and CDR2 as SNEGSKA (reference sequence). The CDR3 covers 12 residues. J gave up 6 bases and V 6 bases, and 4 bases lay outside the gene matches.

Comments on this clone: The sequenced fragment ends 3 residues before the CDR3 boundary, so the rest is inferred from the germline J gene. The V and J genes are TRBV5-1 and TRBJ1-1; TRBD1 aligns across 8 bases. The germline CDR1 and CDR2 sequences are SGHRS and YFSETQ. V shed 4 bases and J 1 base; nucleotides not matched to a gene: 3. This CDR3 spans 14 amino acids. The CDR3 loop reads CASSLGTGNTEAFF. The sequenced CDR3 bases are TGCGCCAGCAGCCTCGGGACAGGGAACACTGAA.

Note on this clone: The read gets to within 3 residues of the CDR3 end, and the germline J gene fills in the rest. The chain is built from TRBV15 and TRBJ1-5; 7 bases line up with TRBD1. Trimming cost V 5 bases and J 5 bases; bases outside gene matches: 3. This CDR3 contains 13 residues. Germline loops: CDR1 LNHNV, CDR2 YYDKDF (reference sequence). The CDR3 loop is CATSRQGHQPQHF. The sequenced part of the CDR3 DNA is TGTGCCACCAGCCGACAGGGTCATCAGCCC.

With regard to this clone: With the read ending 3 residues before the CDR3 end, the germline J gene is used to fill in that end. The V and J genes are TRBV15 and TRBJ2-1, with 7 bases lining up with TRBD1. The CDR3 runs to 16 residues. Looked up from germline, CDR1 is LNHNV and CDR2 is YYDKDF (reference sequence). The trim removed 0 bases at V and 4 bases at J, leaving 6 bases unmatched. The sequenced CDR3 bases are TGTGCCACCAGCAGAGATGTGACAGGGAATTACAATGAG. Translating gives CATSRDVTGNYNE. From start to end, the CDR3 is CATSRDVTGNYNEQFF.

Remarks on this clone: The missing CDR3 end, 3 residues past where the read stops, is filled in from the germline J gene. J is TRBJ2-7 and V is TRBV20-1, with 7 bases fitting TRBD2. CDR1 is DFQATT and CDR2 is SNEGSKA in the germline V gene (reference sequence). The J segment lost 3 bases and the V segment lost 6 bases, leaving 11 bases of the junction unmatched. This CDR3 is 14 amino acids long. The DNA read from the CDR3 is TGCAGTGCGCCCTGGGAGGGGCCGATCTACGAG. Encoded protein: CSAPWEGPIYE. The whole CDR3 sequence is CSAPWEGPIYEQYF.

About this clone itself: The read is 3 residues too short to cover the CDR3 end, so that end is filled in from the germline J gene. The chain links TRBV29-1 to TRBJ1-1, with 7 bases fitting TRBD1. Germline V gene sequence: CDR1 SQVTM, CDR2 ANQGSEA. The CDR3 contains 13 residues. V shed 6 bases and J 4 bases; nucleotides not matched to a gene: 8. The CDR3 here is CSVPTGAATEAFF. The DNA read from the CDR3 is TGCAGCGTCCCCACAGGGGCAGCCACTGAA. Full variable domain (outside the CDR3, taken from reference TRBV29-1 and TRBJ1-1): SAVISQKPSRDICQRGTSLTIQCQVDSQVTMMFWYRQQPGQSLTLIATANQGSEATYESGFVIDKFPISRPNLTFSTLTVSNMSPEDSSIYLCSVPTGAATEAFFGQGTRLTVV.

A note on this clone: The CDR3 is cut off 3 residues early in the read; its end comes from the germline J gene. V gene TRBV7-9 combines with J gene TRBJ2-7; TRBD1 matches at 10 bases. Germline V gives CDR1 SEHNR, CDR2 FQNEAQ (reference sequence). The CDR3 spans 15 residues. Trimming took 5 bases from V and 4 from J; bases not matched to a gene: 8. The covered CDR3 bases are TGTGCCAGCAGCCCTGGGACAGGGGTTATGTACGAG. Translation: CASSPGTGVMYE. The entire CDR3 is CASSPGTGVMYEQYF.

Regarding this clone: The CDR3 is cut off 3 residues early in the read; its end comes from the germline J gene. This chain connects TRBV5-4 to TRBJ2-7; D is undetermined. The CDR3 is made up of 12 amino acids. CDR1 is SGHNT, CDR2 YYREEE, per germline (reference sequence). The V end was cut by 0 bases, the J end by 5 bases, with 6 bases between. CDR3 in amino acids: CASSLDGNEQYF. The covered CDR3 bases are TGTGCCAGCAGCTTGGACGGTAACGAG.

As to this clone: The read comes to an end 3 residues before the CDR3 does, leaving the germline J gene to fill in the end. The rearrangement links TRBV7-3 to TRBJ2-1, with D possibly TRBD1 on 6 matching bases. CDR1 SGHTA and CDR2 FQGTGA come from the germline V gene. With 3 bases removed from V and 0 bases from J, the gap between germline ends came to 9 bases. This CDR3 is built from 15 residues. The sequenced CDR3 bases are TGTGCCAGCAGCTTCGGGACAACCTCCTACAATGAG. Amino acids: CASSFGTTSYNE. The CDR3 in full is CASSFGTTSYNEQFF.

About this clone: The observed sequence ends 3 residues before the CDR3 terminus, with the missing tail filled in from the germline J gene. The chain couples TRBV10-3 to TRBJ2-7, with 11 bases fitting TRBD1. J was trimmed by 6 bases and V by 3 bases; bases with no gene match: 7. Looked up from germline, CDR1 is ENHRY and CDR2 is SYGVKD. CDR3 length: 15 amino acids. CDR3 DNA (partial): TGTGCCATCAGTGAACCGGGACAGGGGGGAGGCGAG. Translated: CAISEPGQGGGE. The whole CDR3 sequence is CAISEPGQGGGEQYF.

As regards this clone: The read finishes 3 residues shy of the CDR3 end, and the germline J gene is used to complete it. V gene TRBV6-1 combines with J gene TRBJ2-7, with D possibly TRBD2 on 7 matching bases. Germline CDR1 is MNHNS and CDR2 is SASEGT. Trimming pared 0 bases from V and 4 bases from J, leaving 10 bases between. The CDR3 consists of 14 residues. The CDR3 spells CASSEARGGYEQYF. The part of the CDR3 DNA that was read is TGTGCCAGCAGTGAAGCTAGGGGGGGGTACGAG.

For this clone: The CDR3 end falls 3 residues outside the read, so it is completed with the germline J gene. The V gene is TRBV11-2, the J gene TRBJ2-2, with unresolved D. Germline V gives CDR1 SGHAT, CDR2 FQNNGV. The CDR3 loop spans 12 amino acids. The V end was cut by 2 bases, the J end by 8 bases, with 6 bases between. The CDR3 DNA, read in part, is TGTGCCAGCAGCTTACCCGTTGGGGAG. Encoded protein: CASSLPVGE. The whole CDR3 sequence reads CASSLPVGELFF.

The DNA read from the CDR3 is TGTGCCAGCAGGCCGAGAGGGGCGAGCACCGGGGAG. It yields the protein CASRPRGASTGE. The entire CDR3 is CASRPRGASTGELFF. The chain couples TRBV2 to TRBJ2-2; the D call may be TRBD1 or TRBD2 (5 bases each). The read ends 3 residues shy of where the CDR3 ends; the end is completed using the germline J gene. Trimming cost V 6 bases and J 4 bases, with 15 bases left between them. Germline V lookup: CDR1 SNHLY, CDR2 FYNNEI. This CDR3 has 15 amino acids.

As for this clone: The read ends 3 residues before the CDR3 terminus; that terminus is restored from the germline J gene. The genes are TRBV5-4 and TRBJ2-7, with 14 bases identical to TRBD2. Per the germline V gene, CDR1 is SGHNT and CDR2 is YYREEE (reference sequence). The CDR3 consists of 16 residues. Unmatched junction bases numbered 9, after V lost 4 bases and J lost 6 bases. The sequenced CDR3 bases are TGTGCCAGCAGCGTTGGAGGGGGACTAGCGGGAGTCGAG. This codes for CASSVGGGLAGVE. From start to end, the CDR3 is CASSVGGGLAGVEQYF.

As to this clone: The sequenced fragment ends 3 residues before the CDR3 boundary, so the rest is inferred from the germline J gene. The rearrangement links TRBV5-4 to TRBJ2-3, with D perhaps matching TRBD1 (5 bases). The CDR3 covers 15 residues. Germline V gives CDR1 SGHNT, CDR2 YYREEE (reference sequence). The V and J ends lost 2 bases and 1 base respectively, with 11 bases between them. The DNA read from the CDR3 is TGTGCCAGCAGCTTCTCTGTAGGGGGCACAGATACG. Translated: CASSFSVGGTDT. The whole CDR3 is CASSFSVGGTDTQYF.

Notes on this clone: From the germline J gene comes the end of the CDR3, since the read stops 3 residues before it. V gene TRBV5-4 combines with J gene TRBJ2-2; possibly TRBD2 for D (5 bases). Trimming removed 2 bases from V and 0 bases from J, with 11 bases in between. Looked up from germline, CDR1 is SGHNT and CDR2 is YYREEE (reference sequence). The CDR3 runs to 16 residues. The DNA read from the CDR3 is TGTGCCAGCAGCTTAGTCGGCGGGCCGAACACCGGGGAG. It yields the protein CASSLVGGPNTGE. The entire CDR3 protein reads CASSLVGGPNTGELFF.

Comment on this clone: The CDR3 end is not reached by the read, which stops 3 residues before it; the germline J gene fills it in. This sequence joins TRBV7-9 and TRBJ2-1; 7 positions match TRBD2. With V trimmed by 6 bases and J by 7 bases, 3 bases remained unmatched. The CDR3 length is 12 residues. The germline CDR1 and CDR2 sequences are SEHNR and FQNEAQ (reference sequence). The CDR3 protein is CASSGGGNEQFF. CDR3 DNA (partial): TGTGCCAGCAGTGGGGGGGGGAATGAG.

A note on this clone: Coverage ceases 3 residues before the CDR3 finishes, and the germline J gene fills in the end. The chain couples TRBV7-9 to TRBJ1-2; D is undetermined. Germline CDR1 SEHNR, CDR2 FQNEAQ (reference sequence). CDR3 length: 14 residues. CDR3 region: CASSPEGPRYDYTF. The sequenced CDR3 bases are TGTGCCAGCAGCCCAGAGGGTCCAAGGTACGAC.

CDR3 loop: CAWTLPDYGYTF. The sequenced CDR3 bases are TGTGCCTGGACCCTGCCGGACTATGGC. The genes are TRBV30 and TRBJ1-2; D gene uncertain. Read data end 3 residues before the CDR3 end; the end is taken from the germline J gene. Between the trimmed V and J ends, which lost 4 bases and 3 bases, there was a span of 9 bases. There are 12 residues in the CDR3. CDR1 is GTSNPN and CDR2 is SVGIG in the germline V gene (reference sequence).

In the case of this clone: The read ends 3 residues early relative to the CDR3; the germline J gene fills the gap. The chain carries TRBV6-1 and TRBJ1-4; 10 nucleotides match TRBD1. Unmatched junction bases numbered 13, after V lost 2 bases and J lost 7 bases. This CDR3 is built from 18 residues. CDR1 and CDR2 from the germline V gene are MNHNS and SASEGT. CDR3 sequence: CASSESRDRGRESEKLFF. CDR3 DNA (partial): TGTGCCAGCAGTGAAAGTCGTGACAGGGGGCGGGAGAGTGAAAAA.